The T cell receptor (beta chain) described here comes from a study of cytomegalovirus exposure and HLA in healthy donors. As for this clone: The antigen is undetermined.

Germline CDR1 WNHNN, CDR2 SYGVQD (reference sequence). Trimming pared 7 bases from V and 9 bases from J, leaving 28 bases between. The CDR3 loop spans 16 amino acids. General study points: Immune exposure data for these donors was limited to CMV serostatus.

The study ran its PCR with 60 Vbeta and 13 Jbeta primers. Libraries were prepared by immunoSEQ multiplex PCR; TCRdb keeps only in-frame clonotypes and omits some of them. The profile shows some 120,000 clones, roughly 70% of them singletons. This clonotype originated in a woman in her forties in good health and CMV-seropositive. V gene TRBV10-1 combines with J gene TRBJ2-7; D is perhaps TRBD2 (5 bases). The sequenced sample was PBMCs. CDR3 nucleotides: TGCGCCAGCATCGAAGAGGGTGTTGAGGGAAGTGTAGGGCAGTACTTC. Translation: CASIEEGVEGSVGQYF.